This is a list of T cell receptor beta chains from one sample in a study of spatial heterogeneity in lung cancer. Each CDR3 protein is one row after TCRdb ran MiXCR on the 5' RACE reads. Of tens of thousands of distinct CDR3 sequences listed, roughly 13% were seen once; the top ten hold over 5.5%. The sequences come from PBMCs, collected at surgery. Source of these receptors: a male donor with early-stage non-small cell lung cancer. The CDR3 runs from the conserved cysteine through the conserved F or W. The D gene is left open where the match is weak. Clone sizes are given selectively: once, few, many, or a class where the clone is expanded.

size	D	V	J	DNA	CDR3
many	NA	TRBV20-1	TRBJ2-1	TGCAGTGCTAGAGATTCCCCCTATAATGAGCAGTTCTTC	CSARDSPYNEQFF
NA	NA	TRBV5-1	TRBJ2-7	TGCGCCAGCAGCTTTGTCTCTCCCGACTACGAGCAGTACTTC	CASSFVSPDYEQYF
NA	NA	TRBV10-3	TRBJ1-2	TGTGCCATCAGTGGACCAACAGGGACCGACTATGGCTACACCTTC	CAISGPTGTDYGYTF
medium-sized	TRBD1	TRBV7-9	TRBJ1-1	TGTGCCAGCAGCCCTCCACTCGGACAGGGGAATACTGAAGCTTTCTTT	CASSPPLGQGNTEAFF
few	NA	TRBV19	TRBJ1-5	TGTGCCAGTAGTATTCAGGGCTTCCAGCCCCAGCATTTT	CASSIQGFQPQHF
many	NA	TRBV7-2	TRBJ2-1	TGTGCCAGCAGCTTACGAGGCAGCCCCTTTCTCTACAATGAGCAGTTCTTC	CASSLRGSPFLYNEQFF
few	NA	TRBV4-1	TRBJ2-2	TGCGCCAGCAGCCAAGGACAAGCCTCTCGCGACACCGGGGAGCTGTTTTTT	CASSQGQASRDTGELFF
many	TRBD2	TRBV20-1	TRBJ2-1	TGCAGTGCTAGAGATATTGGCGGGGGATACAATGAGCAGTTCTTC	CSARDIGGGYNEQFF
NA	NA	TRBV6-5	TRBJ2-1	TGTGCCAGCAGTTACTTCCTAGCGTCCTACAATGAGCAGTTCTTC	CASSYFLASYNEQFF
few	NA	TRBV7-9	TRBJ2-5	TGTGCCAGCAGCTTAGAGAGCCGAAAAGAGACCCAGTACTTC	CASSLESRKETQYF
few	NA	TRBV7-2	TRBJ1-3	TGTGCCAGCAGCTTAAACGCAGGTTCAGGCACCATATATTTT	CASSLNAGSGTIYF
NA	NA	TRBV5-1	TRBJ2-1	TGCGCCAGCACCTCCCTGGCTAGCGACTACAATGAGCAGTTCTTC	CASTSLASDYNEQFF
few	NA	TRBV12-3/TRBV12-4	TRBJ1-1	TGTGCCAGCAGTTTAAGGCTTACTGAAGCTTTCTTT	CASSLRLTEAFF
many	TRBD2	TRBV27	TRBJ2-3	TGTGCCAGCAGTTTATCGGGCGGGGGTCGCAGCACAGATACGCAGTATTTT	CASSLSGGGRSTDTQYF
few	NA	TRBV25-1	TRBJ2-7	TGTGCCAGCAATTCCCGGGCCAAGGGTGCCTACGAGCAGTACTTC	CASNSRAKGAYEQYF
NA	NA	TRBV30	TRBJ1-1	TGTGCCTGGAACTCAGGATCGTGGGAGGACACTGAAGCTTTCTTT	CAWNSGSWEDTEAFF
few	TRBD1	TRBV14	TRBJ1-6	TGTGCCAGCAGCCACGGGACAGAGAATTCACCCCTCCACTTT	CASSHGTENSPLHF
many	TRBD1	TRBV6-5	TRBJ2-7	TGTGCCAGCAGTCCCACGGGACAGGGGTTATACGAGCAGTACTTC	CASSPTGQGLYEQYF
NA	NA	TRBV2	TRBJ2-3	TGTGCCAGCAGTGAAGCATTAGAACTCAGCACAGATACGCAGTATTTT	CASSEALELSTDTQYF
many	NA	TRBV29-1	TRBJ1-2	TGCAGCGTCTACGGACTACACCAACAACTAAACTATGGCTACACCTTC	CSVYGLHQQLNYGYTF
NA	NA	TRBV14	TRBJ2-7	TGTGCCAGCAGCCCCGCCCCCCAGGGCGAGCAGTACTTC	CASSPAPQGEQYF
few	NA	TRBV25-1	TRBJ2-1	TGTGCCAGCAGTGATCTCGCGGGCGGCTCCTACAATGAGCAGTTCTTC	CASSDLAGGSYNEQFF
NA	NA	TRBV30	TRBJ1-1	TGTGCCGGGATCTGGATGATCGTACGGGGGTCTTCAGGAGGCACTGAAGCTTTCTTT	CAGIWMIVRGSSGGTEAFF
few	TRBD2	TRBV29-1	TRBJ2-5	TGCAGCGTTGAAAGGAATGGGACTAGCGGGGGGGGCCAAGAGACCCAGTACTTC	CSVERNGTSGGGQETQYF
NA	NA	TRBV5-4	TRBJ1-1	TGTGCCAGCAGCGGGGGGCCTGTGGACGGACTCGGAGCTTTCTTT	CASSGGPVDGLGAFF
NA	NA	TRBV18	TRBJ2-2	TGTGCCAGCTCACCGCCGACAGGGACTCAGACCGGGGAGCTGTTTTTT	CASSPPTGTQTGELFF
NA	NA	TRBV28	TRBJ1-5	TGTGCCAGCAGAGAGCCGTATAGCAATCAGCCCCAGCATTTT	CASREPYSNQPQHF
NA	NA	TRBV12-3/TRBV12-4	TRBJ2-5	TGTGCCAGCTGTAAGGTCCTACAAGAGACCCAGTACTTC	CASCKVLQETQYF
many	NA	TRBV7-3	TRBJ2-2	TGTGCCAGCAGCCCCTCGGCGAACACCGGGGAGCTGTTTTTT	CASSPSANTGELFF
NA	TRBD1	TRBV7-3	TRBJ2-3	TGTGCCAGCAGCTTAACGGGGACAGGGGAGATTGCAGATACGCAGTATTTT	CASSLTGTGEIADTQYF
NA	TRBD2	TRBV12-3/TRBV12-4	TRBJ2-1	TGTGCCAGCAGGGGACTAGCGGGAGTCAATGAGCAGTTCTTC	CASRGLAGVNEQFF
few	TRBD2	TRBV5-6	TRBJ2-7	TGTGCCAGCAGCTCAGGACTAGCAGGGATCTACGAGCAGTACTTC	CASSSGLAGIYEQYF
NA	TRBD1	TRBV18	TRBJ1-5	TGTGCCAGCTCACCACAGGACACCGGGACAGCTAGCAATCAGCCCCAGCATTTT	CASSPQDTGTASNQPQHF
many	NA	TRBV2	TRBJ2-6	TGTGCCAGCAGAACCTCTGGGGCCAACGTCCTGACTTTC	CASRTSGANVLTF